Given below is one T cell receptor beta chain in context. Its specificity is unknown. This specimen comes from a study of cytomegalovirus exposure and HLA in healthy donors. General study results and limits: Reported results showed that the classifier diagnosed cytomegalovirus status with high specificity and sensitivity. Some TCR beta chains (more than 150 of them) were listed as cytomegalovirus-associated. The CMV antigen specificity of three CMV-associated chains was confirmed through in vitro analysis.

This table comes from immunoSEQ multiplex PCR, and its TCRdb copy is limited to in-frame clones, with some not included. Of 100,000 to 150,000 clones in the sample, 85% to 90% were seen once. The donors were in the roughly 110-subject validation cohort; that cohort was separate from the approximately 670-subject first cohort. The CDR3 covers 16 residues. Germline CDR1 and CDR2: SNHLY and FYNNEI. V was trimmed by 7 bases and J by 3 bases, leaving 18 bases between them. The sequence was collected from a woman aged 18-29 years in good health and CMV-seronegative. The chain joins TRBV2 to TRBJ2-2; possibly TRBD1 for D (8 bases). The material sequenced was PBMCs. As DNA, the CDR3 is TGTGCCAGCATGCAGAGGACAGGGAGGGACACCGGGGAGCTGTTTTTT. This codes for CASMQRTGRDTGELFF. Together with reference TRBV2 and TRBJ2-2, the CDR3 gives the full variable domain: EPEVTQTPSHQVTQMGQEVILRCVPISNHLYFYWYRQILGQKVEFLVSFYNNEISEKSEIFDDQFSVERPDGSNFTLKIRSTKLEDSAMYFCASMQRTGRDTGELFFGEGSRLTVL.